This is a list of T cell receptor beta chains from one sample in a study of T-cell reconstitution after alpha-beta-depleted transplantation in children. TCRdb reanalysed the PCR reads using MiXCR and keeps one entry per CDR3 protein. This table holds hundreds of thousands of distinct CDR3 sequences, about 12% found once. The specimen was PBMCs, collected before TCRalphabeta/CD19-depleted stem cell transplant. The receptors originated from a girl aged 2-10 years with congenital amegakaryocytic thrombocytopenia, due to receive a stem cell transplant. Each CDR3 is given with its conserved first and last residue.

J: TRBJ1-6; V: TRBV11-2; CDR3: CASSRVSQNSPLHF
J: TRBJ2-7; V: TRBV10-3; CDR3: CATKDRGPYEQYF
J: TRBJ2-7; V: TRBV7-9; CDR3: CASSAQLRYEQYF
J: TRBJ2-1; V: TRBV20-1; CDR3: CSAIAGANEQFF
J: TRBJ2-3; V: TRBV6-1; CDR3: CATRLAGGFADTQYF
J: TRBJ1-5; V: TRBV5-1; CDR3: CASSPGTGEQPQHF
J: TRBJ1-1; V: TRBV5-1; CDR3: CASSLGGPNTEAFF
J: TRBJ2-1; V: TRBV12-3/TRBV12-4; CDR3: CASSQPGLAYNEQFF
J: TRBJ2-1; V: TRBV7-9; CDR3: CASSGGSIFYNEQFF
J: TRBJ2-6; V: TRBV12-3/TRBV12-4; CDR3: CASSSRVTGANVLTF
J: TRBJ2-3; V: TRBV10-3; CDR3: CAISGTLGTDTQYF
J: TRBJ2-2; V: TRBV7-6; CDR3: CASSDRTGLAGDYGELFF
J: TRBJ1-3; V: TRBV29-1; CDR3: CSVGVSSGNTIYF
J: TRBJ1-1; V: TRBV5-1; CDR3: CASSFQGVTEAFF
J: TRBJ2-2; V: TRBV5-1; CDR3: CASSPAGLSTGELFF
J: TRBJ2-1; V: TRBV10-3; CDR3: CAIRGRVEDNEQFF
J: TRBJ2-5; V: TRBV28; CDR3: CASTQSGKGETQYF
J: TRBJ2-1; V: TRBV20-1; CDR3: CSTKHFLSGRADNEQFF
J: TRBJ2-2; V: TRBV12-3/TRBV12-4; CDR3: CASSLARRAGELFF
J: TRBJ2-1; V: TRBV20-1; CDR3: CCARDGGPRVGNEQFF
J: TRBJ2-3; V: TRBV28; CDR3: CASSSPLAGLTDTQYF
J: TRBJ2-2; V: TRBV5-1; CDR3: CASSFILAGNTGELFF
J: TRBJ2-7; V: TRBV27; CDR3: CASSLRGNIYEQYF
J: TRBJ2-7; V: TRBV5-4; CDR3: CASSLGMTSGVEEQYF
J: TRBJ2-1; V: TRBV19; CDR3: CASSIGLAADNEQFF
J: TRBJ2-1; V: TRBV10-3; CDR3: CAISPPNNEQFF
J: TRBJ2-5; V: TRBV2; CDR3: CASSSLLRLKTQYF
J: TRBJ1-1; V: TRBV20-1; CDR3: CSARGEQGWRAFF
J: TRBJ1-1; V: TRBV5-1; CDR3: CASSLQGLNTEALF
J: TRBJ2-2; V: TRBV5-1; CDR3: CASSLASGSTGELFF
J: TRBJ2-3; V: TRBV5-1; CDR3: CASSLASLAGVSDTQYF
J: TRBJ2-7; V: TRBV10-3; CDR3: CAISPGRAATYEQYF
J: TRBJ2-6; V: TRBV6-2/TRBV6-3; CDR3: CASRWASGANVLTF
J: TRBJ1-2; V: TRBV7-9; CDR3: CASSLVDGYGYTF
J: TRBJ1-5; V: TRBV7-6; CDR3: CASSLAEGSNQPQHF
J: TRBJ2-3; V: TRBV7-2; CDR3: CASSLAVLRADTQYF
J: TRBJ2-2; V: TRBV5-6; CDR3: CASSGRTSGRPTGELFF
J: TRBJ2-1; V: TRBV5-1; CDR3: CASSLVGTSGNEQFF
J: TRBJ2-3; V: TRBV12-3/TRBV12-4; CDR3: CASSSYQKADTQYF
J: TRBJ1-4; V: TRBV20-1; CDR3: CSARKDRNEKLFF
J: TRBJ2-1; V: TRBV27; CDR3: CASSPPGTSGRIVDEQFF
J: TRBJ2-7; V: TRBV5-1; CDR3: CASSPSQGGGRSSYEQYF
J: TRBJ2-3; V: TRBV5-1; CDR3: CASSLATSGIRTDTQYF
J: TRBJ1-1; V: TRBV5-6; CDR3: CASSFLDSYTEAFF
J: TRBJ2-7; V: TRBV20-1; CDR3: CSARGRLAEAYEQYF
J: TRBJ1-6; V: TRBV6-5; CDR3: CASSYSNLGSYNSPLHF
J: TRBJ2-1; V: TRBV5-1; CDR3: CASAFVWVRGSYNEQFF
J: TRBJ2-7; V: TRBV20-1; CDR3: CSASDSLRPEQYF
J: TRBJ2-1; V: TRBV20-1; CDR3: CSASPPERIHCNEQFF
J: TRBJ1-6; V: TRBV4-1; CDR3: CASSQESLARTIYNSPLHF
J: TRBJ2-1; V: TRBV5-6; CDR3: CASSPLGPGFPEQFF
J: TRBJ2-5; V: TRBV5-1; CDR3: CASDRGYRSETQYF
J: TRBJ2-1; V: TRBV4-2; CDR3: CASSQRDNEQFF
J: TRBJ2-7; V: TRBV28; CDR3: CASSRGFPYEQYF
J: TRBJ2-3; V: TRBV6-5; CDR3: CASSYRTALTDTQYF
J: TRBJ1-5; V: TRBV6-5; CDR3: CASSSDWKVPQHF